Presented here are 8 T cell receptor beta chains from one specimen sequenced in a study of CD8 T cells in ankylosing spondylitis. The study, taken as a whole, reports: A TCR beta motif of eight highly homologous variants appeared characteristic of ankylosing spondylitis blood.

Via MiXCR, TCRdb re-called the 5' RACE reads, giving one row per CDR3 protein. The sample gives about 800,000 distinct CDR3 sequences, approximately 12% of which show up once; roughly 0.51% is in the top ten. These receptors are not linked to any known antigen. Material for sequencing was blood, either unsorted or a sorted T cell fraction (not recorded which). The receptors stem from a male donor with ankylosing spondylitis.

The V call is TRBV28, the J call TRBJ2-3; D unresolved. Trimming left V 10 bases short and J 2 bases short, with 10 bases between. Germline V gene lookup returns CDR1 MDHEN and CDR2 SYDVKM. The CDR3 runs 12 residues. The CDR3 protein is CATGVLTDTQYF. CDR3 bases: TGTGCCACCGGAGTCCTCACAGATACGCAGTATTTT.

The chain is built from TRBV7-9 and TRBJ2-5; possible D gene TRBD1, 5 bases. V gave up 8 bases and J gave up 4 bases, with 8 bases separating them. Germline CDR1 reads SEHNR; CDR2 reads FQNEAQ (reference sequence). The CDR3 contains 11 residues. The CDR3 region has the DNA TGTGCCAGCGGCAGGGCAGAGACCCAGTACTTC. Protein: CASGRAETQYF.

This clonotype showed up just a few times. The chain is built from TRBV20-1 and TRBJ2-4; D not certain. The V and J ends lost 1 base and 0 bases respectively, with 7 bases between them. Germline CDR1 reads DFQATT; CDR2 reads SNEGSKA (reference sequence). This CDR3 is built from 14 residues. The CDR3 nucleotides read TGCAGTGCTAGAGGTCTATTAGCCAAAAACATTCAGTACTTC. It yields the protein CSARGLLAKNIQYF.

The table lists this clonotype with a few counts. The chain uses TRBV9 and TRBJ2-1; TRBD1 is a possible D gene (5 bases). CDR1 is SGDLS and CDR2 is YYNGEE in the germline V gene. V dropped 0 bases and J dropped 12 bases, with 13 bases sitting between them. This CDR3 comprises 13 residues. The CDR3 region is CASSVAGSGRQFF. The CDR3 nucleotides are TGTGCCAGCAGCGTAGCTGGGTCAGGGCGGCAGTTCTTC.

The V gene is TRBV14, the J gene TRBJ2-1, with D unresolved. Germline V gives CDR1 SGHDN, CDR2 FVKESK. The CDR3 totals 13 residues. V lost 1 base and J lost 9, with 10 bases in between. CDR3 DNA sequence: TGTGCCAGCAGCCAAGTCGATCGTACTGAGCAGTTCTTC. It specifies CASSQVDRTEQFF.

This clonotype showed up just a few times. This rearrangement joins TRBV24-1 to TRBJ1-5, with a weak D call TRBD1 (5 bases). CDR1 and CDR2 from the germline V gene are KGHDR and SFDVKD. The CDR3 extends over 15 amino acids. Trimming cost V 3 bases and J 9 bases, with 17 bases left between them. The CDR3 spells CATSDPQQAQGPQHF. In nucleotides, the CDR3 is TGTGCCACCAGTGATCCCCAGCAGGCTCAGGGGCCCCAGCATTTT.

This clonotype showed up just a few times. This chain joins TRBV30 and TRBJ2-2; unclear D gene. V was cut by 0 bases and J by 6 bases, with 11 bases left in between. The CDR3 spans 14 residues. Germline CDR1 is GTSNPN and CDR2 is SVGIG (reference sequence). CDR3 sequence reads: CAWSVGRVSGELFF. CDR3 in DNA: TGTGCCTGGAGTGTGGGCCGGGTGTCCGGGGAGCTGTTTTTT.

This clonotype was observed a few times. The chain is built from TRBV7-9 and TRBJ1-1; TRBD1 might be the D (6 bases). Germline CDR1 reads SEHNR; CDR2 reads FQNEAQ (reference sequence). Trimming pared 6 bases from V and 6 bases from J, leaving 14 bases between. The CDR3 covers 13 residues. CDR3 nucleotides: TGTGCCAGCAGTTTCACAGGGATCGCTGAAGCTTTCTTT. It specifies CASSFTGIAEAFF.